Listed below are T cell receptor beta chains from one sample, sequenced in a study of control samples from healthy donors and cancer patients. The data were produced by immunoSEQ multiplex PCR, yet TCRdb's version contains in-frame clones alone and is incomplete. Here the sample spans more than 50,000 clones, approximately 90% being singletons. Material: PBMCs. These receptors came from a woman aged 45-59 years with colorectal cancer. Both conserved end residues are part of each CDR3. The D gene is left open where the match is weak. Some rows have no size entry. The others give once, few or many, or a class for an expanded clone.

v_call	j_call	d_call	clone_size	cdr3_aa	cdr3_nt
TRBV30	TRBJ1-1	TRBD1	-	CAWRKITGDYTEAFF	TGTGCCTGGAGGAAAATAACAGGGGATTACACTGAAGCTTTCTTT
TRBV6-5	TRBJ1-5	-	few	CASSFNSNQPQHF	TGTGCCAGCAGTTTTAATAGCAATCAGCCCCAGCATTTT
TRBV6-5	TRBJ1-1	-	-	CASTAPDGVGTEAFF	TGTGCCAGCACCGCGCCCGACGGGGTAGGCACTGAAGCTTTCTTT
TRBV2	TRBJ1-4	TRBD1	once	CASSIRQGAGEKLFF	TGTGCCAGCAGTATTCGACAGGGGGCAGGGGAAAAACTGTTTTTT
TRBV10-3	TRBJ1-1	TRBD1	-	CAIRGTENTEAFF	TGTGCCATCAGAGGGACAGAGAACACTGAAGCTTTCTTT
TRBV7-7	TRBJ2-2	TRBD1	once	CASSPWDRGNTGELFF	TGTGCTAGCAGCCCTTGGGACAGGGGGAACACCGGGGAGCTGTTTTTT
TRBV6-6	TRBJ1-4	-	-	CASSYSNNLDEKLFF	TGTGCCAGCAGTTACTCGAATAATTTGGATGAAAAACTGTTTTTT
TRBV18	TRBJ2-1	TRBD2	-	CASSDAGLGYNEQFF	TGTGCCAGCTCGGACGCGGGACTAGGGTACAATGAGCAGTTCTTC
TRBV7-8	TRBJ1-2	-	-	CASSSLGPGDYGYTF	TGTGCCAGCAGCTCCCTAGGGCCCGGAGACTATGGCTACACCTTC
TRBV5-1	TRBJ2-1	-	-	CASSLVGGPYNEQFF	TGCGCCAGCAGCTTGGTCGGGGGGCCCTACAATGAGCAGTTCTTC
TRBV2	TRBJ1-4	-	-	CASSEAGGPNEKLFF	TGTGCCAGCAGTGAAGCAGGCGGACCTAATGAAAAACTGTTTTTT
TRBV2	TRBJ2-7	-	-	CASKRYEQYF	TGTGCCAGCAAACGCTACGAGCAGTACTTC
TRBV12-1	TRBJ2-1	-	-	CASSFASLTDIYNEQFF	TGTGCCAGCAGCTTCGCCTCGTTGACAGACATCTACAATGAGCAGTTCTTC
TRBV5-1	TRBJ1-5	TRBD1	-	CASSLTGDQPQHF	TGCGCCAGCAGCCTGACAGGGGATCAGCCCCAGCATTTT
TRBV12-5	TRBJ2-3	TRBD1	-	CASGPGQGGSTDTQYF	TGTGCTAGTGGCCCTGGACAGGGAGGTAGCACAGATACGCAGTATTTT
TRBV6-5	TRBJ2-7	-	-	CASRRSGQPYEQYF	TGTGCCAGCAGAAGGTCGGGGCAGCCCTACGAGCAGTACTTC
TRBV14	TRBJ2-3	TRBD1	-	CASSQELWDRGANTQYF	TGTGCCAGCAGCCAAGAGTTGTGGGACAGGGGAGCGAATACGCAGTATTTT
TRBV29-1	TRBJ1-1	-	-	CSVEVGQGQAFF	TGCAGCGTTGAAGTTGGGCAGGGGCAAGCTTTCTTT
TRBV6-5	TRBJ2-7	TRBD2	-	CASLAGGSGEQYF	TGTGCCAGCCTGGCGGGGGGCTCGGGCGAGCAGTACTTC
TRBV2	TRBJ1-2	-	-	CASSEDREQGTF	TGTGCCAGCAGTGAAGACCGAGAGCAAGGCACCTTC
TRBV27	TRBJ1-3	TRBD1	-	CASSPRDRERLYF	TGTGCCAGCAGTCCCAGGGACAGGGAAAGGCTATATTTT
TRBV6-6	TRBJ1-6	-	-	CASSYAYNSPLHF	TGTGCCAGCAGTTACGCTTATAATTCACCCCTCCACTTT
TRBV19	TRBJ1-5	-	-	CASSPGFSNQPQHF	TGTGCCAGTAGCCCGGGGTTTAGCAATCAGCCCCAGCATTTT